This paragraph covers one T cell receptor (beta chain) sequence. Its antigen is undetermined. Making the TCR beta cDNA relied on 5'RACE template switching with UMIs. For each CDR3 protein, TCRdb gives one entry from its re-call of the 5' RACE reads, without DNA. The sample data list about 380,000 distinct CDR3 sequences. This sample is drawn from a study of T cells expressing NK-cell markers. Whole-study context: Eight donors were sequenced, of whom seven were HCMV-seropositive, while the remaining one was HCMV-seronegative. Overall study findings and caveats: For a few donors, these clonotypes were likewise the leading ones in the CD3+CD56-NKG2C+ fraction. Expanded NKG2C+ T cell clones were not confirmed as HCMV-specific.

The CDR3 runs to 14 residues. Germline CDR1 DFQATT, CDR2 SNEGSKA (reference sequence). Sequenced material: blood T cells: a sorted CD56 or NKG2C T cell subset, CD4+ or CD8+ T cells, or bulk PBMC T cells (not recorded which). The receptor was isolated from a man aged 18-70 years in good health. This chain joins TRBV20-1 and TRBJ2-1; TCRdb's D call of TRBD2 is untestable without DNA. The CDR3 sequence: CSAWGGQSYNEQFF.